The 21 T cell receptor beta chains in this list originate from one sample, sequenced in a study of beta chain features in type 1 diabetes. These receptors have no known antigen. The investigators reverse transcribed all of the isolated RNA, so they sequenced expressed TCRB transcripts. Generated by immunoSEQ multiplex PCR, the TCRdb table keeps only in-frame clones and is missing some. Of more than 250,000 clones in the sample, roughly 15% are singletons; the top ten hold 0.015%. Broader study findings: Significant though moderate, a shortening of TCRB CDR3s appeared in all four CD4+ subsets of Type 1 diabetes patients.

What was sequenced was naive CD4+ T cells from blood. All receptors come from a young man with type 1 diabetes.

This sequence joins TRBV18 and TRBJ1-4; 9 bases line up with TRBD1. The CDR3 runs 14 residues. J gave up 6 bases and V 4 bases, and 3 bases lay outside the gene matches. CDR1 KGHSH and CDR2 LQKENI come from the germline V gene. This chain's CDR3 is CASSRDRVDEKLFF. Here the CDR3 DNA reads TGTGCCAGCTCACGGGACAGGGTCGATGAAAAACTGTTTTTT. The complete variable domain, with remaining parts taken from reference TRBV18 and TRBJ1-4, reads NAGVMQNPRHLVRRRGQEARLRCSPMKGHSHVYWYRQLPEEGLKFMVYLQKENIIDESGMPKERFSAEFPKEGPSILRIQQVVRGDSAAYFCASSRDRVDEKLFFGSGTQLSVL.

This chain uses TRBV10-3 with TRBJ1-1; D uncertain. The CDR3 length is 12 residues. The germline CDR1 and CDR2 sequences are ENHRY and SYGVKD. Deletions cut 0 bases from V and 7 bases from J, with 6 bases between. The CDR3: CAISESAGEAFF. CDR3 in DNA: TGTGCCATCAGTGAGTCGGCGGGTGAAGCTTTCTTT.

The chain joins TRBV5-1 to TRBJ2-3, with 10 bases aligning to TRBD1. There are 16 residues in the CDR3. V gave up 0 bases and J gave up 4 bases; unmatched junction bases: 5. Germline assignment: CDR1 SGHRS and CDR2 YFSETQ. As DNA, the CDR3 is TGCGCCAGCAGCTTGGTGACAGGGGGCGCTTCAGATACGCAGTATTTT. Encoded protein: CASSLVTGGASDTQYF.

CDR3: CASSVLGVPYNEQFF. DNA for the CDR3: TGTGCCAGCAGTGTGTTAGGGGTTCCCTACAATGAGCAGTTCTTC. The chain uses TRBV6-1 and TRBJ2-1, with a tentative D call TRBD1 (5 bases). In germline, CDR1 is MNHNS, CDR2 SASEGT. This CDR3 is 15 amino acids long. The V and J ends lost 4 bases and 2 bases respectively, with 12 bases between them.

The chain employs TRBV5-1 and TRBJ2-1, with D maybe TRBD2 (6 bases). Between the trimmed V and J ends, which lost 0 bases and 10 bases, there was a span of 14 bases. The CDR3 is 14 amino acids. Germline V gene lookup returns CDR1 SGHRS and CDR2 YFSETQ. The CDR3 is CASSLDGSGNEQFF. In DNA, the CDR3 is TGCGCCAGCAGCTTGGATGGTAGCGGAAACGAGCAGTTCTTC.

This clone was found a few times. The chain carries TRBV4-1 and TRBJ2-3; TRBD2 is a possible D gene (5 bases). Germline V CDR1 and CDR2: MGHRA, YSYEKL. The CDR3 contains 17 residues. V was shortened by 2 bases and J by 6 bases, with 21 bases between the two germline ends. Here the CDR3 reads CASSQRSILGLLDTQYF. CDR3 DNA sequence: TGCGCCAGCAGCCAAAGGTCGATACTAGGCCTGCTGGATACGCAGTATTTT.

The chain couples TRBV9 to TRBJ2-5; TRBD2 agrees at 8 bases. CDR3 length equals 14 residues. V was pared by 3 bases and J by 4 bases, with 5 bases of the junction left unmatched. Germline lookup yields CDR1 SGDLS and CDR2 YYNGEE. CDR3 amino acids: CASSASGGGETQYF. Written as DNA, the CDR3 is TGTGCCAGCAGCGCCAGCGGGGGCGGAGAGACCCAGTACTTC.

The chain recombines TRBV7-2 with TRBJ2-3; 8 bases fit TRBD2. Germline V gene sequence: CDR1 SGHTA, CDR2 FQGNSA. This CDR3 has 15 amino acids. The trim removed 3 bases at V and 5 bases at J, leaving 7 bases unmatched. The CDR3 sequence is CASSLVAGGVDTQYF. As DNA, the CDR3 is TGTGCCAGCAGCTTGGTGGCGGGGGGTGTAGATACGCAGTATTTT.

V is TRBV5-4 and J is TRBJ2-5, with 10 bases identical to TRBD1. Trimming removed 9 bases from V and 5 bases from J; junction bases left unmatched: 13. Germline-derived CDR1 and CDR2 are SGHNT and YYREEE (reference sequence). CDR3 size: 15 residues. DNA for the CDR3: TGTGCCATACAATCGACGGGACAGGGGACCGAGACCCAGTACTTC. Translating gives CAIQSTGQGTETQYF.

This rearrangement joins TRBV30 to TRBJ2-5; 8 nucleotides align to TRBD1. Germline lookup yields CDR1 GTSNPN and CDR2 SVGIG (reference sequence). The V gene end was trimmed by 0 bases and the J gene end by 7 bases; junction bases not matched to a gene: 7. This CDR3 contains 14 residues. The CDR3, as DNA: TGTGCCTGGAGTGTACTCGACAGGGGAGGGACCCAGTACTTC. Residues: CAWSVLDRGGTQYF.

The rearrangement links TRBV7-9 to TRBJ2-3; 9 positions agree with TRBD1. The CDR3 has 14 residues. Trimming took 8 bases from V and 0 from J; bases not matched to a gene: 3. Germline loops: CDR1 SEHNR, CDR2 FQNEAQ (reference sequence). The CDR3, as DNA: TGTGCCAGCCGGACAGGGGCTAGCACAGATACGCAGTATTTT. Protein sequence: CASRTGASTDTQYF.

In this sample, this clone turned up a few times. V and J are TRBV9 and TRBJ2-5; weak D call: TRBD2 (6 bases). From germline, CDR1 is SGDLS and CDR2 YYNGEE. V was clipped by 3 bases and J by 4 bases, with 19 bases between them. The CDR3 sequence is 16 residues long. DNA of the CDR3: TGTGCCAGCAGCGCCTCGTATGGAGGGTCTGGAGAGACCCAGTACTTC. This encodes CASSASYGGSGETQYF. Looking up the rest from reference TRBV9 and TRBJ2-5 gives the full variable domain: DSGVTQTPKHLITATGQRVTLRCSPRSGDLSVYWYQQSLDQGLQFLIQYYNGEERAKGNILERFSAQQFPDLHSELNLSSLELGDSALYFCASSASYGGSGETQYFGPGTRLLVL.

In this sample, this clone turned up a few times. J is TRBJ2-7 and V is TRBV30, with 7 bases identical to TRBD1. Trimming took 0 bases from V and 2 from J; bases not matched to a gene: 4. This CDR3 comprises 14 residues. Per germline, CDR1 GTSNPN and CDR2 SVGIG (reference sequence). This chain's CDR3 is CAWSVLTGPYEQYF. DNA for the CDR3: TGTGCCTGGAGTGTTTTGACAGGGCCCTACGAGCAGTACTTC.

This rearrangement joins TRBV6-5 to TRBJ2-3; the match to TRBD2 covers 8 bases. This CDR3 has 15 residues. After removal of 7 bases from V and 1 base from J, the junction contained 7 bases not matched to a gene. From germline, CDR1 is MNHEY and CDR2 SVGAGI. CDR3: CASTLSGARTDTQYF. CDR3 bases: TGTGCCAGCACCCTTAGCGGGGCCCGCACAGATACGCAGTATTTT.

This clone was detected a few times. The chain carries TRBV7-9 and TRBJ2-5; maybe TRBD2 (6 bases). This CDR3 comprises 15 residues. Germline V gives CDR1 SEHNR, CDR2 FQNEAQ (reference sequence). The V end lost 5 bases, the J end lost 4 bases, and 17 bases lay between the germline ends. CDR3 sequence (DNA): TGTGCCAGCAGCGTCGGGACTCGCCCTGGAGAGACCCAGTACTTC. Its protein product is CASSVGTRPGETQYF.

Only a few counts were recorded for this clone. This sequence joins TRBV6-5 and TRBJ1-2, with TRBD1 matching 8 bases. The CDR3 loop spans 12 amino acids. Looked up from germline, CDR1 is MNHEY and CDR2 is SVGAGI. V lost 6 bases and J lost 8; bases outside the gene matches: 5. CDR3 nucleotides: TGTGCCAGCAGGCAGGGGGCGGGCGGCTACACCTTC. Protein product: CASRQGAGGYTF.

J is TRBJ2-3 and V is TRBV2; tentatively, D is TRBD2 (7 bases). V lost 8 bases and J 0 bases, leaving 12 bases between the germline ends. Germline CDR1 SNHLY, CDR2 FYNNEI. CDR3 length equals 14 residues. CDR3 sequence (DNA): TGTGCCAGCGTAAGGGGGGGTAGCACAGATACGCAGTATTTT. It yields the protein CASVRGGSTDTQYF.

The J gene is TRBJ2-3, the V gene TRBV2; D is ambiguous. The CDR3 sequence is 11 residues long. The V gene lost 8 bases and the J gene lost 2 bases, with 5 bases spanning the gap. Germline V gives CDR1 SNHLY, CDR2 FYNNEI. The CDR3 loop is CASEATDTQYF. The CDR3 bases are TGTGCCAGCGAAGCCACAGATACGCAGTATTTT.

This clone showed up just a few times. The rearrangement links TRBV18 to TRBJ2-1; TRBD2 matches at 14 bases. Germline V CDR1 and CDR2: KGHSH, LQKENI. The CDR3 totals 15 residues. Trimming removed 6 bases from V and 7 bases from J; junction bases left unmatched: 5. For the CDR3, the DNA is TGTGCCAGCTCGCGGGGACTAGCGGGAGATAATGAGCAGTTCTTC. Its protein is CASSRGLAGDNEQFF.

The chain has TRBV19 and TRBJ1-6, with 8 bases identical to TRBD1. Looked up from germline, CDR1 is LNHDA and CDR2 is SQIVND (reference sequence). The CDR3 loop spans 18 amino acids. V trimming: 0 bases; J trimming: 7 bases; junction bases outside the gene matches: 11. In DNA, the CDR3 is TGTGCCAGTAGTATAGACGATAAAGACAGGGGCGACAATTCACCCCTCCACTTT. This gives the protein CASSIDDKDRGDNSPLHF.

The table lists this clone with a few counts. The rearrangement links TRBV5-1 to TRBJ2-1, with D tentatively TRBD2 (6 bases). Germline-derived CDR1 and CDR2 are SGHRS and YFSETQ. The CDR3 totals 15 residues. V shed 0 bases and J shed 3 bases, with 10 bases lying between them. The CDR3 DNA sequence: TGCGCCAGCAGCTTGGGACTAGGAGACTACAATGAGCAGTTCTTC. This gives the protein CASSLGLGDYNEQFF.